This TCR beta chain comes out of a study of blood T cell repertoires in COVID-19. Clones were read by immunoSEQ multiplex PCR, and TCRdb kept only the in-frame ones, dropping some. This table holds 99,000 or so clones, over 75% found once. The CDR3 covers 21 residues. Germline V gene data show CDR1 as LNHNV and CDR2 as YYDKDF (reference sequence). V was clipped by 2 bases and J by 0 bases, with 27 bases between them. Sequencing used peripheral blood. The chain recombines TRBV15 with TRBJ2-3; weak D call: TRBD1 (6 bases). This TCR was recovered from a man in his forties or fifties with acute or convalescent COVID-19. The CDR3 here is CATSRPRLGARGSSSTDTQYF. CDR3 coding DNA: TGTGCCACCAGCAGACCCCGCCTGGGGGCCAGGGGCTCCTCTAGCACAGATACGCAGTATTTT.